These T cell receptor beta chains were read from a single sample in a study of cytomegalovirus exposure and HLA in healthy donors. The data were produced by immunoSEQ multiplex PCR, yet TCRdb's version contains in-frame clones alone and is incomplete. Of around 150,000 clones listed, approximately 78% are singletons. The sequencing input was PBMCs. The receptor set was obtained from a woman between 40 and 50 years old in good health and CMV-seronegative. Both conserved end residues are part of each CDR3. A D gene is named only where the DNA matches it firmly. Clone size is stated in some rows and not others, as once, few, many or a class when expanded.

TRBJ2-7	.	TRBV6-1	TRBD1	TGTGCCAGCAGTGGGGGACAGGTAAACTACGAGCAGTACTTC	CASSGGQVNYEQYF
TRBJ1-4	.	TRBV19	.	TGTGCCAGTAGTATAGCGGGGGGGCGTCGTGAAAAACTGTTTTTT	CASSIAGGRREKLFF
TRBJ2-5	.	TRBV11-2	TRBD1	TGTGCCAGCAGCTGGGTCGCAGGGGGAGAGACCCAGTACTTC	CASSWVAGGETQYF
TRBJ2-1	.	TRBV4-2	TRBD2	TGTGCCAGCAGCCAGAGTAGCGGGGGGCGCTACAATGAGCAGTTCTTC	CASSQSSGGRYNEQFF
TRBJ2-5	few	TRBV7-8	.	TGTGCCAGCAGCGTCACGGGGGAGACCCAGTACTTC	CASSVTGETQYF
TRBJ2-1	once	TRBV5-1	.	TGCGCCAGCAGCTTGGGCAGGGTCAGCTCCTACAATGAGCAGTTCTTC	CASSLGRVSSYNEQFF
TRBJ2-7	.	TRBV2	.	TGTGCCAGCAGTGATGACAGCTACGAGCAGTACTTC	CASSDDSYEQYF
TRBJ1-2	.	TRBV5-1	.	TGCGCCAGCAGCTTGGACAGTACCTATGGCTACACCTTC	CASSLDSTYGYTF
TRBJ2-5	.	TRBV7-3	TRBD1	TGTGCCAGCAGCTTCGGGACAGGGGACGAGACCCAGTACTTC	CASSFGTGDETQYF
TRBJ1-2	.	TRBV19	TRBD1	TGTGCCAGTAGTCTAACAGGGGACTATGGCTACACCTTC	CASSLTGDYGYTF
TRBJ1-2	.	TRBV19	.	TGTGCCAGTAGTATATCGGACGGGGATGGCTACACCTTC	CASSISDGDGYTF
TRBJ2-3	.	TRBV2	TRBD2	TGTGCCAGCGGGCTTAGCGGGGCCCAGGAAGATACGCAGTATTTT	CASGLSGAQEDTQYF
TRBJ2-7	.	TRBV7-9	TRBD1	TGTGCCAGCAGCACTCCCGGGACAGGCCGAACCTACGAGCAGTACTTC	CASSTPGTGRTYEQYF
TRBJ2-1	.	TRBV28	TRBD1	TGTGCCAGCAGTTTTCTCGGGACAGGGCCCAATGAGCAGTTCTTC	CASSFLGTGPNEQFF
TRBJ2-3	.	TRBV7-9	TRBD2	TGTGCCAGCAGCTTAGCTAGCGGGTACACAGATACGCAGTATTTT	CASSLASGYTDTQYF
TRBJ1-2	.	TRBV28	.	TGTGCCAGCAGTTTAGGCTCCTCGGGGAGGAGCTATGGCTACACCTTC	CASSLGSSGRSYGYTF
TRBJ2-3	.	TRBV5-6	TRBD1	TGTGCCAGCAGCCTACCGGGACAGGGTTCCGATACGCAGTATTTT	CASSLPGQGSDTQYF
TRBJ1-1	.	TRBV6-5	.	TGTGCCAGCAGCCACGGCGGCCACAACACTGAAGCTTTCTTT	CASSHGGHNTEAFF
TRBJ2-2	few	TRBV21-1	.	TGTGCCAGCAGCCCCGAGCCCCAGGGGCGCGGTGGGACCGGGGAGCTGTTTTTT	CASSPEPQGRGGTGELFF
TRBJ1-5	few	TRBV10-2	.	TGCGCCAGCAGTCAAAAGGGGTGGGCAAATCAGCCCCAGCATTTT	CASSQKGWANQPQHF
TRBJ2-2	.	TRBV5-6	.	TGTGCCAGCAGCTTCGGACAGCTGGGCCTTAACACCGGGGAGCTGTTTTTT	CASSFGQLGLNTGELFF
TRBJ1-2	.	TRBV5-4	.	TGTGCCAGCAGCTCTTGGCAGGGGCCTAACTATGGCTACACCTTC	CASSSWQGPNYGYTF
TRBJ2-1	.	TRBV5-1	TRBD2	TGCGCCAGCAGGTCCTCTAGCGGGGGATACAATGAGCAGTTCTTC	CASRSSSGGYNEQFF
TRBJ1-1	.	TRBV27	TRBD1	TGTGCCAGCAGTAACTACTTGGGACAGCCTTTAGAAGCTTTCTTT	CASSNYLGQPLEAFF
TRBJ1-5	.	TRBV7-2	TRBD1	TGTGCCAGCAGCTTAATCGGGACAGATCAGCCCCAGCATTTT	CASSLIGTDQPQHF
TRBJ1-2	.	TRBV28	.	TGTGCCAGCAGTCCAGGGTTTGGCTACACCTTC	CASSPGFGYTF
TRBJ1-6	.	TRBV5-1	.	TGCGCCAGCAGCTTGGCGAGCAGGGGATTGAATTCACCCCTCCACTTT	CASSLASRGLNSPLHF
TRBJ1-6	once	TRBV28	TRBD1	TGTGCCAGCAGGCAGTCGGGACAGGGCAATTCACCCCTCCACTTT	CASRQSGQGNSPLHF
TRBJ2-5	.	TRBV7-8	.	TGTGCCAGCAGCTTCTCCTATGGGGGCCCGCTACAAGAGACCCAGTACTTC	CASSFSYGGPLQETQYF
TRBJ1-5	.	TRBV7-8	.	TGTGCCAGCAGCCCGTCAGGATTCCGCAATCAGCCCCAGCATTTT	CASSPSGFRNQPQHF
TRBJ1-5	.	TRBV7-8	TRBD1	TGTGCCAGCAGCTTGAAACCGGGACAGGCTTATCAGCCCCAGCATTTT	CASSLKPGQAYQPQHF
TRBJ2-3	.	TRBV7-2	TRBD2	TGTGCCAGCAGCCCCGAGGCTAGCGGGGGAGATACGCAGTATTTT	CASSPEASGGDTQYF
TRBJ2-3	.	TRBV6-1	TRBD1	TGTGCCAGCAGTAAGACAGGGTTGGAAGTTACGCAGTATTTT	CASSKTGLEVTQYF
TRBJ2-2	.	TRBV6-5	TRBD1	TGTGCCAGCAGCTGGGACAGCACCGGGGAGCTGTTTTTT	CASSWDSTGELFF
TRBJ1-1	once	TRBV2	.	TGTGCCAGCAGTACCCAGGGGAATGAAGCTTTCTTT	CASSTQGNEAFF
TRBJ1-1	.	TRBV6-1	.	TGTGCCAGCAGTGAACCGGGGAGCCCCTTCGGCACTGAAGCTTTCTTT	CASSEPGSPFGTEAFF
TRBJ1-5	few	TRBV27	.	TGTGCCAGCCGGACCGGGGGTCAGCCCCAGCATTTT	CASRTGGQPQHF
TRBJ1-6	.	TRBV7-9	.	TGTTCCAGCAGTCGAGGCACAAATTCACCCCTCCACTTT	CSSSRGTNSPLHF
TRBJ1-6	few	TRBV21-1	.	TGTGCCAGCAGCACGCCAGCCGGACAGTGGAATTCACCCCTCCACTTT	CASSTPAGQWNSPLHF
TRBJ2-3	.	TRBV5-6	TRBD1	TGTGCCAGCAGCTTGGGGACAGGGGACTTCACAGATACGCAGTATTTT	CASSLGTGDFTDTQYF
TRBJ1-6	.	TRBV19	TRBD1	TGTGCCAGTAGTCCCAAGGTTTTCATCAGGGGGAATTCACCCCTCCACTTT	CASSPKVFIRGNSPLHF
TRBJ2-1	.	TRBV6-1	.	TGTGCCAGCAGGCGGGAAGTGTCCTACAATGAGCAGTTCTTC	CASRREVSYNEQFF
TRBJ1-2	.	TRBV27	.	TGTGCCAGCAGGCCGGGACACAGGTTAAACTATGGCTACACCTTC	CASRPGHRLNYGYTF
TRBJ2-2	.	TRBV5-1	.	TGCGCCAGCAGCTTGGGCTCGGCGGGGGCGTCGACCGGGGAGCTGTTTTTT	CASSLGSAGASTGELFF
TRBJ2-2	.	TRBV6-6	TRBD1	TGTGCCAGCAGACAGGGGGCGGGGGAGCTGTTTTTT	CASRQGAGELFF